This entry is about one T cell receptor beta chain. The sample belongs to a study of CD8 T cells in ankylosing spondylitis. CDR1 is DFQATT and CDR2 is SNEGSKA in the germline V gene (reference sequence). This CDR3 is 15 amino acids long. The ends lost 4 bases at V and 5 bases at J; junction bases unmatched: 7. Making use of molecular barcodes, quantitative 5'-RACE generated TCR beta libraries. TCRdb re-derived calls from the 5' RACE reads in MiXCR, one entry per CDR3 protein. The data show hundreds of thousands of distinct CDR3 sequences, with roughly 25% seen just once and around 6.3% held by the top ten.

The J gene is TRBJ2-5, the V gene TRBV20-1; 13 nucleotides align to TRBD2. Specimen: blood, either unsorted or a sorted T cell fraction (not recorded which). The receptor was derived from a male donor with ankylosing spondylitis or in good health (not recorded which). The CDR3 region is CSAKRALAGGETQYF. In DNA, the CDR3 is TGCAGTGCTAAAAGGGCACTAGCGGGAGGGGAGACCCAGTACTTC.